This TCR beta chain comes out of a study of radiation and T cells in renal cell carcinoma. Specified time point: baseline pretreatment blood. This sample's treatment: 15 Gy SBRT to primary tumor, nephrectomy 4 weeks later. Radiation-treated patients gave blood at baseline, week 2 and week 4. Clear cell pathology was present in this patient's renal cell carcinoma. The V gene's germline CDR1 is SGHRS and CDR2 YFSETQ. This CDR3 contains 15 residues. V lost 4 bases, J lost 6 bases, and 9 bases stayed unmatched. The data were produced by immunoSEQ multiplex PCR, yet TCRdb's version contains in-frame clones alone and is incomplete. The sample includes approximately 63,000 clones, 65% to 80% of them seen just once.

The sequence derives from a man aged 60 to 69 with renal cell carcinoma. Sequenced material: blood, taken from a patient whose treatment included radiotherapy and nephrectomy. The genes are TRBV5-1 and TRBJ1-4, with 7 bases that match TRBD1. The CDR3 coding sequence is TGCGCCAGCAGCCCGGACAGGTTTTGGGATGAAAAACTGTTTTTT. Translated, it gives CASSPDRFWDEKLFF.